What follows are 17 T cell receptor beta chains derived from one specimen sequenced in a study of shared clonotypes between healthy human individuals. Here immunoSEQ multiplex PCR was the method, and the copy in TCRdb shows in-frame clones only, minus some. The data contain about 610,000 clones, 95% to 96% of them seen just once; the ten biggest clones take up about 0.12%. Cells designated naive CD8 were CD45RO-negative and were positively selected for CCR7, with terminally differentiated effector memory CD45RA+ cells excluded. The sequenced material came from naive CD8+ T cells sorted from blood. These receptor sequences come from a young woman in good health.

This rearrangement joins TRBV6-6 to TRBJ2-7, with 11 positions matching TRBD2. This CDR3 is built from 15 residues. CDR1 is MNHNY and CDR2 is SVGAGI in the germline V gene (reference sequence). With V trimmed by 7 bases and J by 3 bases, 8 bases remained unmatched. CDR3 in DNA: TGTGCCAGCAACCCGGGGGGACTAGCGGACTACGAGCAGTACTTC. Amino acids: CASNPGGLADYEQYF.

V gene TRBV11-2 combines with J gene TRBJ2-3; D gene unclear. Germline V gene sequence: CDR1 SGHAT, CDR2 FQNNGV. Trimming left V 4 bases short and J 3 bases short, with 5 bases between. The CDR3 is made up of 12 amino acids. DNA of the CDR3: TGTGCCAGCAGCTGGAGTACAGATACGCAGTATTTT. It encodes CASSWSTDTQYF. Full variable domain (rest looked up from reference TRBV11-2 and TRBJ2-3): EAGVAQSPRYKIIEKRQSVAFWCNPISGHATLYWYQQILGQGPKLLIQFQNNGVVDDSQLPKDRFSAERLKGVDSTLKIQPAKLEDSAVYLCASSWSTDTQYFGPGTRLTVL.

This chain links TRBV4-1 with TRBJ2-7; D is perhaps TRBD1 or TRBD2 (5 bases each). The germline V and J ends were trimmed by 4 bases and 3 bases, with 16 bases remaining between them. Germline-derived CDR1 and CDR2 are MGHRA and YSYEKL. This CDR3 has 15 amino acids. The CDR3 coding sequence is TGCGCCAGCAGCCGAACAGAGGGGCAGATCTACGAGCAGTACTTC. Residues: CASSRTEGQIYEQYF.

CDR3 sequence (DNA): TGTGCCAGTACCCCAGGCCAAAACTCCTACAATGAGCAGTTCTTC. This translates into CASTPGQNSYNEQFF. The chain couples TRBV19 to TRBJ2-1; D remains ambiguous. This CDR3 region has 15 residues. Trimming removed 7 bases at V and 0 bases at J, with 13 bases between. CDR1 is LNHDA, CDR2 SQIVND, per germline (reference sequence).

This rearrangement joins TRBV10-2 to TRBJ1-2, with D possibly being TRBD1 (6 bases). The germline V and J ends were trimmed by 3 bases and 5 bases, with 10 bases remaining between them. From germline, CDR1 is WSHSY and CDR2 SAAADI. CDR3 length: 13 amino acids. The CDR3 DNA sequence: TGCGCCAGCAGTGAAGGACAGTGGTATGGCTACACCTTC. This encodes CASSEGQWYGYTF.

This sequence joins TRBV5-5 and TRBJ2-3; 8 bases are shared with TRBD1. V was pared by 4 bases and J by 6 bases, with 10 bases of the junction left unmatched. From germline, CDR1 is SGHKS and CDR2 YYEKEE (reference sequence). This CDR3 has 15 amino acids. CDR3 sequence: CASSLTTGGLDTQYF. DNA of the CDR3: TGTGCCAGCAGCCTAACTACAGGGGGGCTTGATACGCAGTATTTT.

The rearrangement uses TRBV27 and TRBJ1-5, with 9 bases lining up with TRBD1. Per germline, CDR1 MNHEY and CDR2 SMNVEV (reference sequence). The J segment lost 0 bases and the V segment lost 5 bases, leaving 11 bases of the junction unmatched. The CDR3 runs to 18 residues. The chain's CDR3 is CASSPKQGARYSNQPQHF. The CDR3 bases are TGTGCCAGCAGTCCAAAACAGGGGGCCCGCTATAGCAATCAGCCCCAGCATTTT.

This chain links TRBV9 with TRBJ2-2, with TRBD2 matching over 10 bases. CDR1 and CDR2 from the germline V gene are SGDLS and YYNGEE. The V and J ends lost 4 bases and 1 base, in that order; junction bases with no gene match: 7. The CDR3 is made up of 17 amino acids. The chain's CDR3 is CASSTPTSGMNTGELFF. CDR3 DNA sequence: TGTGCCAGCAGCACGCCCACTAGCGGGATGAACACCGGGGAGCTGTTTTTT.

This clone showed up just once. The V and J genes are TRBV7-9 and TRBJ2-4, with a weak D call TRBD1 (6 bases). V was pared by 5 bases and J by 0 bases, with 8 bases between. The CDR3 sequence is 14 residues long. Germline V gene lookup returns CDR1 SEHNR and CDR2 FQNEAQ (reference sequence). The CDR3 coding sequence is TGTGCCAGCAGCACAGGGTTAGCCAAAAACATTCAGTACTTC. This gives the protein CASSTGLAKNIQYF. Combining the CDR3 with reference TRBV7-9 and TRBJ2-4 gives the whole variable domain DTGVSQNPRHKITKRGQNVTFRCDPISEHNRLYWYRQTLGQGPEFLTYFQNEAQLEKSRLLSDRFSAERPKGSFSTLEIQRTEQGDSAMYLCASSTGLAKNIQYFGAGTRLSVL.

J is TRBJ2-2 and V is TRBV9; D ambiguous. This CDR3 spans 12 amino acids. Between the trimmed V and J ends, which lost 3 bases and 7 bases, there was a span of 7 bases. The germline V gene has CDR1 SGDLS and CDR2 YYNGEE. CDR3 protein: CASSEPGGELFF. Written as DNA, the CDR3 is TGTGCCAGCAGCGAACCGGGCGGGGAGCTGTTTTTT. The variable domain in full, with the rest retrieved from reference TRBV9 and TRBJ2-2, is DSGVTQTPKHLITATGQRVTLRCSPRSGDLSVYWYQQSLDQGLQFLIQYYNGEERAKGNILERFSAQQFPDLHSELNLSSLELGDSALYFCASSEPGGELFFGEGSRLTVL.

The chain uses TRBV7-6 and TRBJ2-3, with TRBD2 as a possible D gene (5 bases). Deletions cut 5 bases from V and 0 bases from J, with 18 bases between. CDR1 is SGHVS, CDR2 FNYEAQ, per germline. The length of the CDR3 is 17 residues. The CDR3 here is CASSLLTRTPSTDTQYF. The DNA for the CDR3 is TGTGCCAGCAGCCTACTCACCCGGACTCCCAGCACAGATACGCAGTATTTT.

The chain carries TRBV5-5 and TRBJ2-2; TRBD2 agrees at 11 bases. Germline V gene data show CDR1 as SGHKS and CDR2 as YYEKEE (reference sequence). The CDR3 covers 14 residues. V lost 3 bases to trimming and J lost 6 bases; unmatched junction nucleotides: 1. DNA of the CDR3: TGTGCCAGCAGCTGGACTAGCGGGCCCGGGGAGCTGTTTTTT. Its translation is CASSWTSGPGELFF.

J is TRBJ2-7 and V is TRBV7-9; D is undetermined. The CDR3 consists of 15 residues. Germline values: CDR1 SEHNR, CDR2 FQNEAQ (reference sequence). V shed 4 bases and J shed 2 bases, with 15 bases lying between them. The DNA of the CDR3 is TGTGCCAGCAGCTCCCCGGGCCCAGCTGCCTACGAGCAGTACTTC. Translation gives CASSSPGPAAYEQYF.

Concerning this clone: Other DNA variants within this sample encode the same CDR3. The rearrangement joins TRBV28 to TRBJ1-5; D is unresolved. Trimming left V 2 bases short and J 2 bases short, with 4 bases between. This CDR3 comprises 13 residues. Germline CDR1 reads MDHEN; CDR2 reads SYDVKM. The CDR3: CASSLTGNQPQHF. The CDR3 nucleotides are TGTGCCAGCAGTTTAACAGGCAATCAGCCCCAGCATTTT.

The V call is TRBV6-5, the J call TRBJ1-1, with D unresolved. The CDR3 spans 14 residues. The germline V and J ends were trimmed by 7 bases and 6 bases, with 18 bases remaining between them. From germline, CDR1 is MNHEY and CDR2 SVGAGI. CDR3 nucleotides: TGTGCCAGCAACAATAGCCCTGGGGTCGCTGAAGCTTTCTTT. Translated: CASNNSPGVAEAFF.

The chain has TRBV10-1 and TRBJ2-7, with D hard to call. V was shortened by 5 bases and J by 6 bases, with 23 bases between the two germline ends. CDR1 WNHNN and CDR2 SYGVQD come from the germline V gene (reference sequence). There are 16 residues in the CDR3. CDR3: CASSHSVTAVQREQYF. CDR3 DNA: TGCGCCAGCAGTCACAGCGTAACGGCTGTCCAGCGCGAGCAGTACTTC.

This chain joins TRBV6-5 and TRBJ2-7; D may be TRBD1 (6 bases). Trimming took 0 bases from V and 3 from J, leaving 15 bases between them. The germline gives CDR1 MNHEY, CDR2 SVGAGI. This CDR3 is built from 16 residues. CDR3 sequence: CASSYSSGHRSYEQYF. The CDR3 coding sequence is TGTGCCAGCAGTTACTCGTCGGGACACCGGAGCTACGAGCAGTACTTC.